One sample yielded the 29 T cell receptor beta chains listed below, sequenced in a study of T cell responses to AZD1222 COVID-19 vaccine. Sequencing was performed with immunoSEQ multiplex PCR; in TCRdb, only in-frame clones are kept and a portion is missing. The table has approximately 70,000 clones, roughly 89% seen once. The sample here was peripheral blood, taken on day 0 of AZD1222 vaccination. The receptors derive from an adult in good health.

The chain joins TRBV2 to TRBJ1-4; the D gene is possibly TRBD1 (5 bases). The germline CDR1 and CDR2 sequences are SNHLY and FYNNEI. The CDR3 is 14 residues long. Trimming removed 1 base at V and 8 bases at J, with 11 bases between. CDR3 region: CASSEGSGEEKLFF. The CDR3 region has the DNA TGTGCCAGCAGTGAAGGATCGGGGGAGGAAAAACTGTTTTTT.

This chain connects TRBV7-3 to TRBJ2-1; 11 bases map to TRBD2. CDR1 and CDR2 from the germline V gene are SGHTA and FQGTGA. The junction had 12 bases not matched to a gene; V was cut back by 5 bases and J by 9 bases. This CDR3 has 16 amino acids. In nucleotides, the CDR3 is TGTGCCAGCAGCACAAATAGCGGGAGGGAAAAATTTGAGCAGTTCTTC. Amino acid sequence: CASSTNSGREKFEQFF.

Details on this clone: One junction end does not reproduce the germline sequence, and a read error may be involved. The genes are TRBV14 and TRBJ1-3; D unresolved. The CDR3 consists of 15 residues. Germline CDR1 reads SGHDN; CDR2 reads FVKESK. CDR3 sequence: CASSQGRGSGNTIYF. CDR3 nucleotides: TGTGCCAGCAGTCAAGGTCGGGGCTCTGGAAACACCATATATTTT.

The chain is built from TRBV5-4 and TRBJ2-1, with D perhaps TRBD1 or TRBD2 (5 bases each). The length of the CDR3 is 15 residues. The V and J ends lost 4 bases and 8 bases respectively, with 19 bases between them. Germline loops: CDR1 SGHNT, CDR2 YYREEE (reference sequence). The chain's CDR3 is CASSNTGLQRDEQFF. The CDR3 region has the DNA TGTGCCAGCAGCAATACGGGGCTCCAGCGCGATGAGCAGTTCTTC.

As DNA, the CDR3 is TGTGCCAGCAGCATACAGGAACACACCATATATTTT. As protein: CASSIQEHTIYF. The gene calls are TRBV5-6 and TRBJ1-3; D is possibly TRBD1 (5 bases). CDR1 is SGHDT, CDR2 YYEEEE, per germline. The ends were cut back, 4 bases at V and 8 bases at J, with 10 bases in the middle. The CDR3 sequence is 12 residues long.

CDR3 DNA sequence: TGCAGCGTTGAAGCAGGGACTAGCGGAACCGGGGAGCTGTTTTTT. Its protein is CSVEAGTSGTGELFF. The chain joins TRBV29-1 to TRBJ2-2, with TRBD2 matching 11 bases. The CDR3 consists of 15 residues. The J segment lost 5 bases and the V segment lost 1 base, leaving 3 bases of the junction unmatched. CDR1 is SQVTM and CDR2 is ANQGSEA in the germline V gene.

The chain combines TRBV29-1 with TRBJ1-1; 9 positions agree with TRBD1. The germline CDR1 and CDR2 sequences are SQVTM and ANQGSEA. CDR3 length equals 14 residues. J gave up 5 bases and V 6 bases, and 10 bases lay outside the gene matches. The CDR3 loop reads CSVRVTGGRTEAFF. The CDR3 coding sequence is TGCAGCGTGAGGGTGACAGGGGGAAGGACTGAAGCTTTCTTT.

This chain joins TRBV2 and TRBJ2-1; no reliable D call. V was clipped by 7 bases and J by 3 bases, with 13 bases between them. Germline V gene data show CDR1 as SNHLY and CDR2 as FYNNEI. The CDR3 is 14 residues long. The CDR3 spells CASKRTDLYNEQFF. The CDR3 DNA follows: TGTGCCAGCAAACGCACGGACCTCTACAATGAGCAGTTCTTC.

The DNA of the CDR3 is TGTGCCAGCAGCTTCGACAGGGGGGGGGCACCCCTCCACTTT. This translates into CASSFDRGGAPLHF. The chain joins TRBV5-4 to TRBJ1-6; 9 bases align to TRBD1. Trimming took 2 bases from V and 11 from J; bases not matched to a gene: 5. CDR1 and CDR2 (germline): SGHNT, YYREEE (reference sequence). CDR3 length: 14 amino acids.

A single count supports this clone. The chain links TRBV20-1 to TRBJ1-1; 8 bases fit TRBD1. The CDR3 is 11 amino acids. Germline assignment: CDR1 DFQATT and CDR2 SNEGSKA (reference sequence). Here the CDR3 reads CRGTGNTEAFF. CDR3 in DNA: TGCAGAGGGACAGGGAACACTGAAGCTTTCTTT.

This clone turned up a few times. The chain links TRBV7-6 to TRBJ2-7; a weak D match, TRBD1 (5 bases). CDR1 SGHVS and CDR2 FNYEAQ come from the germline V gene. The CDR3 is 15 amino acids. V lost 6 bases, J lost 2 bases, and 17 bases lay in between. CDR3 nucleotide sequence: TGTGCCAGCAGTCCTCAGGGCCCTGGCCCCTACGAGCAGTACTTC. Its translation: CASSPQGPGPYEQYF.

This chain uses TRBV28 with TRBJ1-2, with 9 bases lining up with TRBD1. This CDR3 comprises 15 residues. Germline CDR1 reads MDHEN; CDR2 reads SYDVKM. V shed 6 bases, J shed 2 bases, and the junction held 7 bases outside the gene matches. The CDR3 DNA is TGTGCCAGCAGAAACTCACAGGGGGCGAACTATGGCTACACCTTC. Protein product: CASRNSQGANYGYTF.

The chain combines TRBV5-8 with TRBJ2-3, with D possibly TRBD1 on 6 matching bases. The CDR3 length is 12 residues. Germline CDR1 and CDR2: SGHTS and YDEGEE. V lost 5 bases and J 5 bases, leaving 9 bases between the germline ends. The CDR3 protein is CASRHRVDTQYF. CDR3 sequence (DNA): TGTGCCAGCAGACACAGGGTAGATACGCAGTATTTT.

The chain uses TRBV6-1 and TRBJ2-7; D gene unclear. Germline CDR1 and CDR2: MNHNS and SASEGT. The CDR3 spans 12 residues. The V and J ends lost 1 base and 3 bases respectively, with 4 bases between them. This CDR3 is CASSEVSYEQYF. The CDR3, as DNA: TGTGCCAGCAGTGAAGTGAGCTACGAGCAGTACTTC.

In regard to this clone: The DNA is left out, because the CDR3 cannot be placed on it with certainty; the CDR3 is given as TCRdb lists it. The V and J genes are TRBV10-3 and TRBJ1-2. Ends included, the CDR3 has 11 residues. The germline V gene encodes CDR1 ENHRY and CDR2 SYGVKD. CDR3 protein: CAISDWGAGTF.

The chain carries TRBV7-2 and TRBJ2-7; tentative D call: TRBD2 (5 bases). This CDR3 has 15 residues. CDR1 and CDR2 (germline): SGHTA, FQGNSA. V was clipped by 1 base and J by 3 bases, with 13 bases between them. Here the CDR3 reads CASSLDAGTFYEQYF. In nucleotides, the CDR3 is TGTGCCAGCAGCTTAGATGCGGGTACATTCTACGAGCAGTACTTC.

The chain uses TRBV9 and TRBJ2-3, with 9 bases fitting TRBD1. This CDR3 is 16 amino acids long. V lost 0 bases to trimming and J lost 2 bases; unmatched junction nucleotides: 4. Germline values: CDR1 SGDLS, CDR2 YYNGEE. Here the CDR3 reads CASSVGTGAITDTQYF. The CDR3 bases are TGTGCCAGCAGCGTAGGGACAGGGGCCATCACAGATACGCAGTATTTT. Full variable domain (remainder filled in from reference TRBV9 and TRBJ2-3): DSGVTQTPKHLITATGQRVTLRCSPRSGDLSVYWYQQSLDQGLQFLIQYYNGEERAKGNILERFSAQQFPDLHSELNLSSLELGDSALYFCASSVGTGAITDTQYFGPGTRLTVL.

The gene calls are TRBV6-1 and TRBJ2-7; possibly TRBD1 for D (9 bases). The length of the CDR3 is 18 residues. The V end lost 0 bases, the J end lost 2 bases, and 20 bases lay between the germline ends. In germline, CDR1 is MNHNS, CDR2 SASEGT. CDR3 sequence (DNA): TGTGCCAGCAGTGAAGCAGGGACAGGGACTAGTCTAACCTACGAGCAGTACTTC. Its translation: CASSEAGTGTSLTYEQYF.

The chain recombines TRBV6-1 with TRBJ2-7; D possibly corresponds to TRBD1 (5 bases). There are 14 residues in the CDR3. Per the germline V gene, CDR1 is MNHNS and CDR2 is SASEGT. Trimming removed 2 bases at V and 4 bases at J, with 12 bases between. The CDR3 coding sequence is TGTGCCAGCAGTGAAAAGGCAGGGAAGTACGAGCAGTACTTC. Amino acid sequence: CASSEKAGKYEQYF.

The chain is built from TRBV28 and TRBJ1-1, with a tentative D call TRBD1 (5 bases). The CDR3 is 16 amino acids. Per the germline V gene, CDR1 is MDHEN and CDR2 is SYDVKM. Between the trimmed V and J ends, which lost 2 bases and 1 base, there was a span of 14 bases. In DNA form, the CDR3 reads TGTGCCAGCAGTTTAATATCAGGGTCGGGGAACACTGAAGCTTTCTTT. Its protein product is CASSLISGSGNTEAFF. The variable domain in full, completed from reference TRBV28 and TRBJ1-1, reads DVKVTQSSRYLVKRTGEKVFLECVQDMDHENMFWYRQDPGLGLRLIYFSYDVKMKEKGDIPEGYSVSREKKERFSLILESASTNQTSMYLCASSLISGSGNTEAFFGQGTRLTVV.

The J gene is TRBJ2-7, the V gene TRBV11-2; TRBD1 agrees at 11 bases. Germline V gives CDR1 SGHAT, CDR2 FQNNGV. V trimming: 6 bases; J trimming: 6 bases; junction bases outside the gene matches: 10. This CDR3 region has 15 residues. CDR3: CASRFGQGATSEQYF. Here the CDR3 DNA reads TGTGCCAGCAGATTTGGACAGGGGGCTACTAGCGAGCAGTACTTC. The complete variable domain, with remaining parts taken from reference TRBV11-2 and TRBJ2-7, reads EAGVAQSPRYKIIEKRQSVAFWCNPISGHATLYWYQQILGQGPKLLIQFQNNGVVDDSQLPKDRFSAERLKGVDSTLKIQPAKLEDSAVYLCASRFGQGATSEQYFGPGTRLTVT.

The CDR3 coding sequence is TGTGCCAGCAGCTTAATCTCTGGGGAGCTGTTTTTT. Residues: CASSLISGELFF. The V gene is TRBV7-2, the J gene TRBJ2-2; D uncertain. Germline-derived CDR1 and CDR2 are SGHTA and FQGNSA. V lost 2 bases and J 8 bases, leaving 6 bases between the germline ends. This CDR3 region has 12 residues.

This chain uses TRBV7-8 with TRBJ1-2; 7 nucleotides match TRBD1. J lost 7 bases, V lost 8 bases, and 4 bases had no gene match. Germline V lookup: CDR1 SGHVS, CDR2 FQNEAQ. This CDR3 is 11 amino acids long. The CDR3 spells CASGTDRGYTF. Written as DNA, the CDR3 is TGTGCCAGCGGGACAGACCGTGGCTACACCTTC.

J is TRBJ1-3 and V is TRBV6-5; 10 bases are shared with TRBD1. The germline CDR1 and CDR2 sequences are MNHEY and SVGAGI. The CDR3 is made up of 15 amino acids. J gave up 9 bases and V 5 bases, and 10 bases lay outside the gene matches. CDR3: CASSPPGQGRSTIYF. CDR3 bases: TGTGCCAGCAGTCCCCCGGGACAGGGGAGAAGCACCATATATTTT.

The rearrangement joins TRBV7-2 to TRBJ2-5; possibly TRBD2 for D (6 bases). This CDR3 is 16 amino acids long. Germline V gives CDR1 SGHTA, CDR2 FQGNSA. The V gene lost 3 bases and the J gene lost 4 bases, with 18 bases spanning the gap. The CDR3, as DNA: TGTGCCAGCAGCTTTGGGATTAGCGGAGAGGGAGAGACCCAGTACTTC. Encoded protein: CASSFGISGEGETQYF.

The V call is TRBV2, the J call TRBJ2-6, with 7 bases matching TRBD1. The trim removed 5 bases at V and 6 bases at J, leaving 7 bases unmatched. The V gene's germline CDR1 is SNHLY and CDR2 FYNNEI. This CDR3 comprises 15 residues. The DNA of the CDR3 is TGTGCCAGCAGTCCCATGACAGGGCAGGCCAACGTCCTGACTTTC. Residues: CASSPMTGQANVLTF.

The V gene is TRBV18, the J gene TRBJ2-1; D perhaps matches TRBD1 (6 bases). Looked up from germline, CDR1 is KGHSH and CDR2 is LQKENI. The germline V and J ends were trimmed by 3 bases and 0 bases, with 12 bases remaining between them. The CDR3 totals 16 residues. CDR3 in DNA: TGTGCCAGCTCACCTGGGGGCTTGAGCTCCTACAATGAGCAGTTCTTC. As protein: CASSPGGLSSYNEQFF. Looking up the rest from reference TRBV18 and TRBJ2-1 gives the full variable domain: NAGVMQNPRHLVRRRGQEARLRCSPMKGHSHVYWYRQLPEEGLKFMVYLQKENIIDESGMPKERFSAEFPKEGPSILRIQQVVRGDSAAYFCASSPGGLSSYNEQFFGPGTRLTVL.

The V call is TRBV27, the J call TRBJ2-1, with D perhaps matching TRBD2 (5 bases). The germline V gene encodes CDR1 MNHEY and CDR2 SMNVEV (reference sequence). Trimming took off 2 bases at V and 4 bases at J, with 15 bases between the two ends. The CDR3 length is 16 residues. CDR3 sequence reads: CASSLKSGPVYNEQFF. The CDR3 DNA reads as TGTGCCAGCAGTTTAAAAAGCGGTCCTGTTTACAATGAGCAGTTCTTC.

V is TRBV7-9 and J is TRBJ2-1; D is undetermined. CDR3 length: 15 amino acids. V shed 5 bases and J shed 8 bases, with 19 bases lying between them. Germline V gene data show CDR1 as SEHNR and CDR2 as FQNEAQ (reference sequence). The CDR3 spells CASSKGPVAMDEQFF. The CDR3 DNA is TGTGCCAGCAGCAAAGGACCAGTGGCTATGGATGAGCAGTTCTTC.